These T cell receptor beta chains were read from a single sample in a study of control samples from healthy donors and cancer patients. Sequencing was performed with immunoSEQ multiplex PCR; in TCRdb, only in-frame clones are kept and a portion is missing. Of 150,000 or so clones listed, 93% were seen once; the top ten hold almost 6%. The sequencing sample was made of blood. Every receptor here comes from a man younger than 35 in good health. CDR3s include the opening cysteine and the closing phenylalanine or tryptophan. The D gene is left open where the match is weak. Expanded clones get a size class; other rows say once, few or many, or leave the size out.

J gene | clone size | D gene | V gene | CDR3 length | CDR3 DNA | CDR3 protein
TRBJ1-4 | . | . | TRBV7-8 | 13 | TGTGCCAGCAGCTTAGTTTCCGTTGAAAAACTGTTTTTT | CASSLVSVEKLFF
TRBJ1-5 | . | . | TRBV5-6 | 14 | TGTGCCAGCAGCTTAGACGGTGCAGTGTTGCCCCAGCATTTT | CASSLDGAVLPQHF
TRBJ2-2 | . | . | TRBV7-9 | 16 | TGTGCCAGCAGCCTGGACAGCCCTGACTTCACCGGGGAGCTGTTTTTT | CASSLDSPDFTGELFF
TRBJ2-7 | . | TRBD1 | TRBV28 | 14 | TGTGCCAGCACCATGGTAGGGGGCCAGCGGGAGCAGTACTTC | CASTMVGGQREQYF
TRBJ1-1 | few | TRBD1 | TRBV7-8 | 15 | TGTGCCAGCAGCACCCGACAGGGGATGAACACTGAAGCTTTCTTT | CASSTRQGMNTEAFF
TRBJ2-3 | . | TRBD2 | TRBV3-1/TRBV3-2 | 17 | TGTGCCAGCAGCCACCCCTGGGAGAGCGGGGGGGGATATACGCAGTATTTT | CASSHPWESGGGYTQYF
TRBJ1-4 | . | . | TRBV30 | 14 | TGTGCCTGGGGACCCGGGATGGAGGCTCAAAAACTGTTTTTT | CAWGPGMEAQKLFF
TRBJ2-7 | . | TRBD1 | TRBV5-1 | 14 | TGCGCCAGCAGCACCCGGGACAGGGAAGACGAGCAGTACTTC | CASSTRDREDEQYF
TRBJ1-1 | . | . | TRBV25-1 | 14 | TGTGCCAGCAGTCAGTATGGAGCGAACACTGAAGCTTTCTTT | CASSQYGANTEAFF
TRBJ2-1 | . | . | TRBV29-1 | 15 | TGCAGCGTTGCCCGTTCGAGCCCTGACTACAATGAGCAGTTCTTC | CSVARSSPDYNEQFF
TRBJ1-2 | . | TRBD1 | TRBV10-2 | 17 | TGCGCCAGCAGTGAACCCAAAAATATGACAGGGAAGAGAGGCTACACCTTC | CASSEPKNMTGKRGYTF
TRBJ1-1 | once | . | TRBV6-2/TRBV6-3 | 15 | TGTGCCAGCAGTTACCACGGGGGCCCCAACGTGGGAGCTTTCTTT | CASSYHGGPNVGAFF
TRBJ2-7 | once | . | TRBV27 | 15 | TGTGCCAGCAGTGTCACCGGGGCTAGCTCCTACGAGCAGTACTTC | CASSVTGASSYEQYF
TRBJ1-5 | . | TRBD1 | TRBV28 | 15 | TGTGCCAGCAGTACTAGACAGGGTTGGGGCCAGCCCCAGCATTTT | CASSTRQGWGQPQHF
TRBJ2-3 | . | . | TRBV28 | 15 | TGTGCCAGCAGTTCCCTTTGGGGGGTCCAGGGTACGCAGTATTTT | CASSSLWGVQGTQYF